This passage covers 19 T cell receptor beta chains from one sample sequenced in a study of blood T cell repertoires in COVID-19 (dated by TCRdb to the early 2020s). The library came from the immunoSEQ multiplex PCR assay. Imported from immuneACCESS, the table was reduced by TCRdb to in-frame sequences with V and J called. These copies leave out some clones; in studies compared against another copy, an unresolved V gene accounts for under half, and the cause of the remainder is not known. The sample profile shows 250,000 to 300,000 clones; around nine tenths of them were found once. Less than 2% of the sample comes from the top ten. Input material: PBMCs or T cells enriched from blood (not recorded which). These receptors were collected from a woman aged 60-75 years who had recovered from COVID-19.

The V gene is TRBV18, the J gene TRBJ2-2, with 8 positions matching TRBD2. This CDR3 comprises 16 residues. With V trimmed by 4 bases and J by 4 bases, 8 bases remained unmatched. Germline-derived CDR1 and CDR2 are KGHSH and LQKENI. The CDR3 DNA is TGTGCCAGCTCACGGCCCGGGACTAGGGGCACCGGGGAGCTGTTTTTT. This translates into CASSRPGTRGTGELFF.

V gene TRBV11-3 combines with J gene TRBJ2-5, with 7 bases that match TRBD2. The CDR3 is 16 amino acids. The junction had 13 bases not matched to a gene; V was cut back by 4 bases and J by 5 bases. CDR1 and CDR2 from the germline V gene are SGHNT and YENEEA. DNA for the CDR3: TGTGCCAGCAGCTCCCGGGGGGACGGGAGTCTGGAGACCCAGTACTTC. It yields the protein CASSSRGDGSLETQYF.

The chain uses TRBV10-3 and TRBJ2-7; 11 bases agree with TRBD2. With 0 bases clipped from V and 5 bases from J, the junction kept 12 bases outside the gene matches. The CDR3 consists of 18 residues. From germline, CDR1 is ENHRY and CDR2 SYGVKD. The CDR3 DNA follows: TGTGCCATCAGTGAGTCAGGGACTAGCGGTCTCCCGAACGACGAGCAGTACTTC. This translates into CAISESGTSGLPNDEQYF.

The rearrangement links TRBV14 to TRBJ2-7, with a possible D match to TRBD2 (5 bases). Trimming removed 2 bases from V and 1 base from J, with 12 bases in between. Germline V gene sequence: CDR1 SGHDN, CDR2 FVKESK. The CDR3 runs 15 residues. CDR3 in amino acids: CASSQMGSPSYEQYF. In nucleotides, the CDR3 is TGTGCCAGCAGCCAAATGGGGAGCCCTTCCTACGAGCAGTACTTC.

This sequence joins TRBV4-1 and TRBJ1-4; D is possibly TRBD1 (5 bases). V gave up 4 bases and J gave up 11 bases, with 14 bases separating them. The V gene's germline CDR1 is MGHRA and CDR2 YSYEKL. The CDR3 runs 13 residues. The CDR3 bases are TGCGCCAGCAGCCTGGCAGGGCTGGACAAACTGTTTTTT. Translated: CASSLAGLDKLFF.

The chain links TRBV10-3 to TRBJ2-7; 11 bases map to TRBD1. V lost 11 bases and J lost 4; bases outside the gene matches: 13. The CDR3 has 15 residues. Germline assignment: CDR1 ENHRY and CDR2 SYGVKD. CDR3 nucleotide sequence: TGTGCCGCCAGACTGGGACAGGGGGACCCTTACGAGCAGTACTTC. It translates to CAARLGQGDPYEQYF.

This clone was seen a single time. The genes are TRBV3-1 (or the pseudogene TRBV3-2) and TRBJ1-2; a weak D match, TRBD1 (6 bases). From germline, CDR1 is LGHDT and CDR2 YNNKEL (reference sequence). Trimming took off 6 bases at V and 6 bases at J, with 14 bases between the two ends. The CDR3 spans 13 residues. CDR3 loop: CASRLGTSDGYTF. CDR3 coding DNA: TGTGCCAGCAGATTGGGGACATCAGATGGCTACACCTTC.

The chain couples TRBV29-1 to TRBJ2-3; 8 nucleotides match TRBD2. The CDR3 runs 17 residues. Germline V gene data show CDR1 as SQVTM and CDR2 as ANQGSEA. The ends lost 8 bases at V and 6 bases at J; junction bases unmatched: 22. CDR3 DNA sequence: TGCAGCTCTAGTACCCAGGACGGACTAGCCGGGGGGGATACGCAGTATTTT. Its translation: CSSSTQDGLAGGDTQYF.

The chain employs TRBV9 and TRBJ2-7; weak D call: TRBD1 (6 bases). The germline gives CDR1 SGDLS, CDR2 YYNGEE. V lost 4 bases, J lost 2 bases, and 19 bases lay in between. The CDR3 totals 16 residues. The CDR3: CASSSRTGTQTYEQYF. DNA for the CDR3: TGTGCCAGCAGCTCCCGAACAGGGACCCAAACCTACGAGCAGTACTTC. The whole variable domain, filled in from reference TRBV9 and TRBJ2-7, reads DSGVTQTPKHLITATGQRVTLRCSPRSGDLSVYWYQQSLDQGLQFLIQYYNGEERAKGNILERFSAQQFPDLHSELNLSSLELGDSALYFCASSSRTGTQTYEQYFGPGTRLTVT.

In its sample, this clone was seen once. CDR3 sequence: CASRDLLAGETQYF. In DNA form, the CDR3 reads TGTGCCAGCAGGGACTTACTAGCGGGAGAGACCCAGTACTTC. The chain joins TRBV28 to TRBJ2-5; the match to TRBD2 covers 9 bases. The CDR3 runs 14 residues. J lost 4 bases, V lost 6 bases, and 6 bases had no gene match. CDR1 MDHEN and CDR2 SYDVKM come from the germline V gene.

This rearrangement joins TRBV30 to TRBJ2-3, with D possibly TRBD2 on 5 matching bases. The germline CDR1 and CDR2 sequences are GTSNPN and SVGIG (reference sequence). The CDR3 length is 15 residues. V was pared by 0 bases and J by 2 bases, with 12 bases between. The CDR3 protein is CAWSVFTSDTDTQYF. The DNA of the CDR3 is TGTGCCTGGAGTGTATTTACTAGTGACACAGATACGCAGTATTTT.

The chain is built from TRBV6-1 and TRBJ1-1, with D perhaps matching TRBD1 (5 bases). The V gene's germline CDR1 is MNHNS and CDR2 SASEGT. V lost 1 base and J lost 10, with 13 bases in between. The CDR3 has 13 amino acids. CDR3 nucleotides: TGTGCCAGCAGTGAAGGGGGGAGGGTGCCAGCTTTCTTT. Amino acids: CASSEGGRVPAFF.

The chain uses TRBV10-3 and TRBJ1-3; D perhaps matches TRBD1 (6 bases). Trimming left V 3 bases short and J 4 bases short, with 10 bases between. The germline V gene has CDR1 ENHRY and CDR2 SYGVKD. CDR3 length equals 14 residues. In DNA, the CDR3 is TGTGCCATCAGTGACGGGACAAGAGGAAACACCATATATTTT. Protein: CAISDGTRGNTIYF.

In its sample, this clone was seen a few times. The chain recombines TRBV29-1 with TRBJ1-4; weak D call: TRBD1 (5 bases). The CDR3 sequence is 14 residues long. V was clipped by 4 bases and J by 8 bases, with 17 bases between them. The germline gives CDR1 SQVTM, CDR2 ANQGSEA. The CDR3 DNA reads TGCAGCGTTGGGTCCGGCAGGGAGGGGGAAAAACTGTTTTTT. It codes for CSVGSGREGEKLFF.

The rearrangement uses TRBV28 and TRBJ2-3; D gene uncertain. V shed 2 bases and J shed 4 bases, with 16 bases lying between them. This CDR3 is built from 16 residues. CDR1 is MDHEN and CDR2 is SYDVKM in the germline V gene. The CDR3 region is CASSLDIGPPPDTQYF. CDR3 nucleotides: TGTGCCAGCAGTTTAGACATCGGCCCTCCCCCAGATACGCAGTATTTT.

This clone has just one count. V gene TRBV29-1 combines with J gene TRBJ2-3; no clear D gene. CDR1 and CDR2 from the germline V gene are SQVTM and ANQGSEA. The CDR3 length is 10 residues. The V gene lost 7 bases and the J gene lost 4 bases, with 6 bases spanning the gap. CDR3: CSAQADTQYF. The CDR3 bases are TGCAGCGCCCAGGCAGATACGCAGTATTTT.

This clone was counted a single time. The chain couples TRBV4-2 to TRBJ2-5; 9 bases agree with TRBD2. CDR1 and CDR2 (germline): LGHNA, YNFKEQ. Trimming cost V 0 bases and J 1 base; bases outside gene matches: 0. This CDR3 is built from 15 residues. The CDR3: CASSQERGGQETQYF. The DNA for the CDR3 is TGTGCCAGCAGCCAAGAGCGGGGGGGCCAAGAGACCCAGTACTTC.

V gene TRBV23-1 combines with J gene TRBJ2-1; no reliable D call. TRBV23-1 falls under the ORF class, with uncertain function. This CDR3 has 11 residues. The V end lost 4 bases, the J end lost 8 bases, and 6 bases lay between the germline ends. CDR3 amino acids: CASSLGDEQFF. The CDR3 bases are TGCGCCAGCAGTCTGGGCGATGAGCAGTTCTTC.

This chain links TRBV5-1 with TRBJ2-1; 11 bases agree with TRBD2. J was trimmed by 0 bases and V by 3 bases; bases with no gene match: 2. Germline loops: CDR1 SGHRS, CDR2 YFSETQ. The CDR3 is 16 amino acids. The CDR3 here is CASSSTSGDSYNEQFF. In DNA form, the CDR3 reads TGCGCCAGCAGCTCGACTAGCGGGGACTCCTACAATGAGCAGTTCTTC.